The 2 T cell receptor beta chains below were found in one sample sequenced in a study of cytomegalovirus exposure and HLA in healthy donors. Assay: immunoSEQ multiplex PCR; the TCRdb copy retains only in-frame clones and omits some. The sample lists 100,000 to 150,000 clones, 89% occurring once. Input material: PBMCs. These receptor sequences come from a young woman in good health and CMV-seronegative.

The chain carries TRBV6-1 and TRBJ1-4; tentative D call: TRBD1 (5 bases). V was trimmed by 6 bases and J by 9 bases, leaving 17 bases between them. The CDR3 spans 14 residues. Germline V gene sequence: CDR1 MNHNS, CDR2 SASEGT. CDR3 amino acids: CASREVVGAQKLFF. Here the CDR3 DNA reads TGTGCCAGCAGAGAGGTGGTTGGGGCCCAAAAACTGTTTTTT.

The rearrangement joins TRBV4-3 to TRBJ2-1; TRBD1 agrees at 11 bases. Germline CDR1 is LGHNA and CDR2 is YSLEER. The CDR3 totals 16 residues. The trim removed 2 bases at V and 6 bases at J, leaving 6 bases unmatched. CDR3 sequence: CASSQPLGTGGNEQFF. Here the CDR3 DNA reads TGCGCCAGCAGCCAACCCCTGGGGACAGGGGGCAATGAGCAGTTCTTC.